Shown below are 6 T cell receptor beta chains from a single sample sequenced in a study of blood T cell repertoires in COVID-19. Generated by immunoSEQ multiplex PCR, the TCRdb table keeps only in-frame clones and is missing some. The table includes 180,000 or so clones, about three quarters detected once. Sequenced sample: peripheral blood. These receptors all stem from a woman aged 45-65 years with active or convalescent COVID-19.

The chain has TRBV19 and TRBJ1-5, with D hard to call. There are 12 residues in the CDR3. V gave up 7 bases and J gave up 4 bases, with 8 bases separating them. CDR1 LNHDA and CDR2 SQIVND come from the germline V gene (reference sequence). The CDR3 reads CASMTSNQPQHF. DNA of the CDR3: TGTGCCAGTATGACATCGAATCAGCCCCAGCATTTT.

This chain links TRBV12-3 or TRBV12-4 with TRBJ1-5; 7 nucleotides line up with TRBD1. V lost 5 bases to trimming and J lost 11 bases; unmatched junction nucleotides: 9. The CDR3 sequence is 13 residues long. The CDR3 loop is CASSPQGGSAQHF. CDR3 nucleotide sequence: TGTGCCAGCAGTCCCCAGGGGGGTTCGGCCCAGCATTTT.

The rearrangement links TRBV3-1 (or the pseudogene TRBV3-2) to TRBJ2-1; perhaps TRBD1 as D (5 bases). Trimming stripped 3 bases from V and 7 bases from J, with 10 bases between. CDR3 length equals 13 residues. The germline gives CDR1 LGHDT, CDR2 YNNKEL (reference sequence). DNA of the CDR3: TGTGCCAGCAGCCATGATGACAGAAATGAGCAGTTCTTC. Translating it yields CASSHDDRNEQFF.

CDR3 amino acids: CASRRGQGITGELFF. The CDR3 bases are TGTGCCAGCAGAAGGGGACAGGGCATCACCGGGGAGCTGTTTTTT. V is TRBV7-2 and J is TRBJ2-2, with TRBD1 matching 9 bases. Trimming at V came to 6 bases and at J to 4 bases, leaving 6 bases not matched to a gene. The CDR3 is made up of 15 amino acids. CDR1 SGHTA and CDR2 FQGNSA come from the germline V gene.

There are a few counts of this clone. V gene TRBV5-5 combines with J gene TRBJ2-5; D possibly corresponds to TRBD1 (6 bases). With 4 bases removed from V and 2 bases from J, the gap between germline ends came to 15 bases. Germline V gives CDR1 SGHKS, CDR2 YYEKEE (reference sequence). The CDR3 sequence is 15 residues long. DNA for the CDR3: TGTGCCAGCAGCCCCTCGACAGGTCGACAAGAGACCCAGTACTTC. This encodes CASSPSTGRQETQYF.

This chain uses TRBV18 with TRBJ1-5, with TRBD1 as a possible D gene (5 bases). Germline values: CDR1 KGHSH, CDR2 LQKENI. This CDR3 is 17 amino acids long. V was clipped by 0 bases and J by 1 base, with 13 bases between them. The CDR3 DNA reads as TGTGCCAGCTCACCACCGAGGTTAGCAGGGAGCAATCAGCCCCAGCATTTT. Encoded protein: CASSPPRLAGSNQPQHF.